The source of this T cell receptor (beta chain) is a study of beta chain features in type 1 diabetes. Every isolated RNA sample was fully reverse transcribed, so sequencing captured expressed TCRB transcripts. Using immunoSEQ multiplex PCR, the repertoire was profiled, and TCRdb retains in-frame clones only, with some absent. Here the sample spans 850,000 to 900,000 clones, 15% to 20% being singletons. The length of the CDR3 is 16 residues. In germline, CDR1 is SGHTA, CDR2 FQGNSA. V lost 5 bases to trimming and J lost 8 bases, with 22 bases between them. Sequencing input: naive CD4+ T cells from blood. This receptor was identified in a woman aged 18-29 years in good health. J is TRBJ2-1 and V is TRBV7-2; a possible D gene is TRBD2 (5 bases). This chain's CDR3 is CASSRTLASVQYEQFF. In DNA form, the CDR3 reads TGTGCCAGCAGCCGGACTTTAGCTTCAGTACAATATGAGCAGTTCTTC.